This TCR beta chain originates from a study of T cell responses to AZD1222 COVID-19 vaccine. Trimming at V came to 0 bases and at J to 5 bases, leaving 5 bases not matched to a gene. Germline V gene sequence: CDR1 SGDLS, CDR2 YYNGEE. This CDR3 is 16 amino acids long. A remark on this clone: Its antigen remains unidentified.

Findings and limits, study-wide: Donors were mostly white British, more females; clonal diversity possibly underestimated. Two doses of AZD1222 preceded a rise in Spike-specific TCR breadth and depth. The reported proportion of spike-specific TCRs targeting unmutated variant regions was nearly half.

Libraries were prepared by immunoSEQ multiplex PCR; TCRdb keeps only in-frame clonotypes and omits some of them. The sample lists some 130,000 clones; roughly 90% were seen once. The sequencing here drew on peripheral blood, taken on day 0 of AZD1222 vaccination. V usage is TRBV9 and J usage is TRBJ2-2, with TRBD2 matching over 9 bases. The clonotype originates from an adult in good health. CDR3 residues: CASSVVIAGATGELFF. The CDR3 DNA reads TGTGCCAGCAGCGTAGTAATAGCGGGAGCAACCGGGGAGCTGTTTTTT.